This TCR beta chain was retrieved from a study of T cell responses to AZD1222 COVID-19 vaccine (dated by TCRdb to the early 2020s). General notes on the study: AZD1222 recipients given second doses at about 4 weeks or at about 12 weeks were pooled, since spike-specific TCR depth and breadth were not found to differ between the two schedules. TCR sequencing was performed for about 240 trial participants, of whom around 200 were given two doses of AZD1222 and around 26 were given two doses of MenACWY control vaccine. Enrollment into the trials was organized by age into subgroups of 18-55, 56-69 and 70-plus years, and those subgroups contained roughly 150, 30 and 60 TCR-sequenced participants, respectively. Beyond this particular receptor, the publication reports: Spike-specific TCR breadth and depth rose significantly after two AZD1222 doses compared with day 0 and with MenACWY recipients. Reportedly, close to half of the unique spike-specific TCRs recognized epitopes lying outside the regions that are mutated in the B.1.351 and B.1.1.7 variants. The whole spike protein was spanned by vaccine-associated CD4 TCRs, and dominant responses were seen in regions 160-218 and 743-854. Participants were mostly white British, with more females than males. The authors suggested clonal diversity may have been underestimated. Conclusions about previously exposed vaccinees are limited, since just a handful of AZD1222 recipients were seropositive for SARS-CoV-2 at baseline. In the small 56-69-year group, the increase in depth fell short of significance, most likely because of low power. Because no day 14 peak-response samples were available, repertoires were characterized only after the peak T cell response.

About this clone: What antigen it recognizes has not been identified. No clone much larger than this one lies a single base away; base qualities are absent.

CDR1 MNHEY and CDR2 SVGEGT were looked up in the germline V gene. The CDR3 has 15 amino acids, counting the end cysteine and phenylalanine. Only the CDR3 region is kept as DNA, spanning 45 bases read in frame from base 1. V and J are truncated by 1 base and 7 bases respectively, leaving an intervening sequence of 16 bases. The sample's time point label, decoded: baseline before first vaccination. The vaccinee samples were drawn from two UK trials, COV001 and COV002, one of which was a single-blind randomized controlled phase 2/3 trial testing AZD1222 (ChAdOx1 nCoV-19) in healthy adults. For TCRbeta chain sequencing, PBMC samples were collected from trial participants at day 0 and at day 28 after the second dose. The CDR3 regions of human TCRbeta chains were analyzed by immunosequencing. On the authors' methods: Repertoire TCRs were checked for matches against a reference library of SARS-CoV-2-specific TCRs that had been generated using the MIRA antigen-specificity platform. Breadth meant the fraction of unique TCRs that were SARS-CoV-2-associated, whereas depth meant the fraction of total T cells that were SARS-CoV-2-associated. Using the MIRA data, each spike-specific TCR was assigned both to the spike region to which the TCR was reactive and to a CD4 or CD8 class. Log10-transformed breadth and depth values were compared by one-way ANOVA with Sidak's multiple comparisons tests. As stored in TCRdb, this immuneACCESS dataset retains in-frame rearrangements with V and J assigned. A fraction of the clones does not appear; measured against another copy, unresolved V genes explain less than half of the discrepancy, and the remainder lacks a known reason. V, J and clone size reflect that table, while D and trimming were determined from the DNA. This sample holds over 75,000 clones; about nine tenths were observed only once. The biggest ten clones account for around 2% of the sample.

The starting material was peripheral blood, obtained on day 0 of AZD1222 vaccination. The clonotype was recovered from an adult in good health. This receptor chain uses TRBV6-2 or TRBV6-3 and TRBJ2-5, with an unclear D gene assignment. The sequence in DNA is TGTGCCAGCAGTTACTTACTGCTGAATCAGGCGACCCAGTACTTC. Translated, this is CASSYLLLNQATQYF.